The present T cell receptor beta chain was sequenced within a study of T-cell memory formation after mild COVID-19. Notes on the study in general: Contracting clones from day 15 to 85 showed balanced CD4/CD8; later expanders favored CD4+. Pre-infection memory contained some responding clones, which suggested that cross-reactive memory had joined.

TCR alpha and TCR beta cDNA libraries carrying sample barcodes and UMIs came from 5'RACE with constant-segment primers. One entry per CDR3 protein results from TCRdb running MiXCR on the 5' RACE reads. The table has some 69,000 distinct CDR3 sequences, over 15% seen once. The CDR3 contains 13 residues. Germline V gene sequence: CDR1 SEHNR, CDR2 FQNEAQ (reference sequence). V shed 1 base and J shed 4 bases, with 7 bases lying between them. As concerns this clonotype: Its antigen is as yet unknown.

The sequenced material came from PBMCs or a T cell subset sorted from them (not recorded which). The chain employs TRBV7-9 and TRBJ2-5, with unresolved D. The receptor was derived from an adult woman who had mild COVID-19 (a few samples of this study predate the infection). Cell type and time point are not known. CDR3 protein: CASSLGLGETQYF. The CDR3 DNA reads as TGTGCCAGCAGCTTAGGCCTGGGAGAGACCCAGTACTTC.